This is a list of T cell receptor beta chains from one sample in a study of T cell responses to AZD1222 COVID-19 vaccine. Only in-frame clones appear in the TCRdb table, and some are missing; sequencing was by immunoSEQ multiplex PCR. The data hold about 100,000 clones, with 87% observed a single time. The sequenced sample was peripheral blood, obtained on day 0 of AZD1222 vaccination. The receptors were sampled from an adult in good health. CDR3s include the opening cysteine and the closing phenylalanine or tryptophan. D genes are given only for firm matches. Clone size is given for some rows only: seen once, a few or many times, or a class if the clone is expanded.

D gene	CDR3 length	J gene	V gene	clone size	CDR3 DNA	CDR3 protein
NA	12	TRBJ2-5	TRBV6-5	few	TGTGCCAGCAGTTTTAACTACCTAGATGAGCACTTC	CASSFNYLDEHF
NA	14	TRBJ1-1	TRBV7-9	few	TGTGCCAGCAGCTTAACGCAGGGGATCACTGAAGCTTTCTTT	CASSLTQGITEAFF
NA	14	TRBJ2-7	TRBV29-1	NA	TGCAGCGTTGAAGATGAGGACACCTCCTACGAGCAGTACTTC	CSVEDEDTSYEQYF
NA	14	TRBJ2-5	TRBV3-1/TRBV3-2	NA	TGTGCCAGCAGCCAAGGGGGGCCTATTGAGACCCAGTACTTC	CASSQGGPIETQYF
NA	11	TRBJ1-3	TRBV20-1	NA	TGCAGTGCTAGCCTTGGAAACACCATATATTTT	CSASLGNTIYF
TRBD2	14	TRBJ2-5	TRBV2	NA	TGTGCCAGCACCCTCGGGGGGGCCAGGGAGACCCAGTACTTC	CASTLGGARETQYF
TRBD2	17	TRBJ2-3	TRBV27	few	TGTGCCAGCAGTTTAAGCGGGAGGGCCCTCGGCACAGATACGCAGTATTTT	CASSLSGRALGTDTQYF
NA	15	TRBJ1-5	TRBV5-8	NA	TGTGCCAGCAGCAGATGGACCCTACAGGGTCAGCCCCAGCATTTT	CASSRWTLQGQPQHF
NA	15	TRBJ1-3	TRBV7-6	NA	TGTGCCAGCAGCTTAGGGACCTCAACTGGAAACACCATATATTTT	CASSLGTSTGNTIYF
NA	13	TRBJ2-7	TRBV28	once	TGTGCCAGCAGTTTAGGGGGTCCCTACGAGCAGTACTTC	CASSLGGPYEQYF
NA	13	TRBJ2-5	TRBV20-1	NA	TGCAGTGCTAGTAGGCCAGGGGAAGAGACCCAGTACTTC	CSASRPGEETQYF
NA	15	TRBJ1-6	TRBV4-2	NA	TGTGCCAGCAGTCCAAGGGGGGGGGATAATTCACCCCTCCACTTT	CASSPRGGDNSPLHF
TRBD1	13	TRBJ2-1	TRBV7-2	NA	TGTGCCAGCAGCTCGGACAGGGGCAATGAGCAGTTCTTC	CASSSDRGNEQFF
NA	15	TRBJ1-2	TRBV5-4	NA	TGTGCCAGCAGCCCCGAAACCGAGGCTGTCTGGGGCTACACCTTC	CASSPETEAVWGYTF
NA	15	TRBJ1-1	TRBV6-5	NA	TGTGCCAGCACGCCCCTCAATCTGGCTAACACTGAAGCTTTCTTT	CASTPLNLANTEAFF
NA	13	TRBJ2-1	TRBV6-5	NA	TGTGCCAGCAGTTACTCTAGCGCCTTGGAGCAGTTCTTC	CASSYSSALEQFF
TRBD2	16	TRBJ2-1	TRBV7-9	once	TGTGCCAGCACCCCGATCGGCGGGAGAGCCTACAATGAGCAGTTCTTC	CASTPIGGRAYNEQFF
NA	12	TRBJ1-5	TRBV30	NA	TGTGCCTGGAGTGACCCCCCTCAGCCCCAGCATTTT	CAWSDPPQPQHF
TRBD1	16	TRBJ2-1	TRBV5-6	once	TGTGCCAGCAGCTTTTTCGGAACAGGGGGTGTTTATGAGCAGTTCTTC	CASSFFGTGGVYEQFF
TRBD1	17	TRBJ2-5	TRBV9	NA	TGTGCCAGCAGCGTAACGCCGTCGAGGACAGGGGCTGAGACCCAGTACTTC	CASSVTPSRTGAETQYF
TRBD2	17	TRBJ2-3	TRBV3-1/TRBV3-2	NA	TGTGCCAGCAGCCAAGATCCCGGACTAGCGGGCACAGATACGCAGTATTTT	CASSQDPGLAGTDTQYF
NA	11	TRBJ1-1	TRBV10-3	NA	TGTGCCATCAGTGAAGGGTTCATAGCTTTCTTT	CAISEGFIAFF
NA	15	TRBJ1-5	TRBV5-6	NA	TGTGCCAGCAGCAGGGCCCTTTTTCCCAATCAGCCCCAGCATTTT	CASSRALFPNQPQHF
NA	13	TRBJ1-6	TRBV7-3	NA	TGTGCCAGCAGCTTGTCCCACGGGGGGACCCTCCACTTT	CASSLSHGGTLHF
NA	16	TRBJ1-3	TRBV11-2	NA	TGTGCCAGCAGCCCCCTTCGGGGGAGCTCTGGAAACACCATATATTTT	CASSPLRGSSGNTIYF
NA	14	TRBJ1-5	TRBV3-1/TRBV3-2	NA	TGTGCCAGCAGCCACGGACAGCGAGATCAGCCCCAGCATTTT	CASSHGQRDQPQHF
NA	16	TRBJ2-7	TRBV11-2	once	TGTGCCAGCAGCTTAGGCACGGGAACGGCCCCCTACGAGCAGTACTTC	CASSLGTGTAPYEQYF
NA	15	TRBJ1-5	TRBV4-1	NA	TGCGCCAGCAGCTATACTGGGGGGAGGGATCAGCCCCAGCATTTT	CASSYTGGRDQPQHF
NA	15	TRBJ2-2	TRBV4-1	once	TGCGCCAGCAGCCAAGACAGGGGTGGCACCGGGGAGCTGTTTTTT	CASSQDRGGTGELFF
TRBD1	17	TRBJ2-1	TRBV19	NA	TGTGCCAGTAGGCTAGGTATCGGGACAGGGGGAGGAAATGAGCAGTTCTTC	CASRLGIGTGGGNEQFF
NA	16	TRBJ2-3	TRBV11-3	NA	TGTGCCAGCAGTTTAACGATTGGGGGTGACACAGATACGCAGTATTTT	CASSLTIGGDTDTQYF
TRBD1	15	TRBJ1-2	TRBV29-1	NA	TGCAGCGTTGTACAGGGGAGCGGTGTTAACTATGGCTACACCTTC	CSVVQGSGVNYGYTF
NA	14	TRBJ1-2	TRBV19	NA	TGTGCCAGTAGTATAGCAGTCTCTAACTATGGCTACACCTTC	CASSIAVSNYGYTF
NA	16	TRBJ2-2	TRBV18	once	TGTGCCAGCTCACCACCTCTGGGGCGGGACACCGGGGAGCTGTTTTTT	CASSPPLGRDTGELFF
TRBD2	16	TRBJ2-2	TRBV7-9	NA	TGTGCCAGCAGCTCTCGACTAGCGGGGGACACCGGGGAGCTGTTTTTT	CASSSRLAGDTGELFF
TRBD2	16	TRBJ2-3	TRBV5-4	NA	TGTGCCAGCAGCTTACCTCTAGCGGGGGGGACAGATACGCAGTATTTT	CASSLPLAGGTDTQYF
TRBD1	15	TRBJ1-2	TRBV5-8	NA	TGTGCCAGCAGCTTCGAGACAGGGACCAACTATGGCTACACCTTC	CASSFETGTNYGYTF
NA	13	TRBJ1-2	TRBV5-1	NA	TGCGCCAGCAGCTTGACGGTCCTTTATGGCTACACCTTC	CASSLTVLYGYTF
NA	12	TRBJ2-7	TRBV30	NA	TGTGCCTGGATGCGGGCACCCTACGAGCAGTACTTC	CAWMRAPYEQYF
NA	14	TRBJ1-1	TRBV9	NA	TGTGCCAGCAGCGTAGGAAACATGAACACTGAAGCTTTCTTT	CASSVGNMNTEAFF
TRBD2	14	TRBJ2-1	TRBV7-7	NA	TGTGCCAGCAGCACAGGGACTAGCAACGGCGAGCAGTTCTTC	CASSTGTSNGEQFF
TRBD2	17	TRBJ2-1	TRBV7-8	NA	TGTGCCAGCAGCTTTCTACCTAGCGGGAGGTCGGGCAATGAGCAGTTCTTC	CASSFLPSGRSGNEQFF
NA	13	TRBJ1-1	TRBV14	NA	TGTGCCAGCAGGCAAATCAGTGGCACTGAAGCTTTCTTT	CASRQISGTEAFF
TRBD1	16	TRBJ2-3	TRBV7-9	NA	TGTGCCAGCAGCCCAAGACAGGGATTCGGCACAGATACGCAGTATTTT	CASSPRQGFGTDTQYF
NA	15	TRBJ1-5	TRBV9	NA	TGTGCCAGCAGCCCCTCAGGACGACCTAATCAGCCCCAGCATTTT	CASSPSGRPNQPQHF
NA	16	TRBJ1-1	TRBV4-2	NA	TGTGCCAGCAGCCAAGATATGGGGGCTGGGGAGGCTGAAGCTTTCTTT	CASSQDMGAGEAEAFF
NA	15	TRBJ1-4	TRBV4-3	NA	TGCGCCAGCAGCCAAGACAGTTCAACTAATGAAAAACTGTTTTTT	CASSQDSSTNEKLFF
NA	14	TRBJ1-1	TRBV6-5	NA	TGTGCCAGCAGTTTCGGCAGGGAGGGCACTGAAGCTTTCTTT	CASSFGREGTEAFF
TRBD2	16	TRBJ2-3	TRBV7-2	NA	TGTGCCAGCAGCTTAGGACTAGCGGGAAACACAGATACGCAGTATTTT	CASSLGLAGNTDTQYF
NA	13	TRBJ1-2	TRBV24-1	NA	TGTGCCACCAGTGCGGGGGAGGGCTATGGCTACACCTTC	CATSAGEGYGYTF
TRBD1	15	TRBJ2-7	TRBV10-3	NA	TGTGCCATCAGAATTGGACAGGCGTCTTCCTACGAGCAGTACTTC	CAIRIGQASSYEQYF
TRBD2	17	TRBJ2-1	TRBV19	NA	TGTGCCAGTAGTAAGGCCGCCGGGACTAGGGGTTCCGATGAGCAGTTCTTC	CASSKAAGTRGSDEQFF